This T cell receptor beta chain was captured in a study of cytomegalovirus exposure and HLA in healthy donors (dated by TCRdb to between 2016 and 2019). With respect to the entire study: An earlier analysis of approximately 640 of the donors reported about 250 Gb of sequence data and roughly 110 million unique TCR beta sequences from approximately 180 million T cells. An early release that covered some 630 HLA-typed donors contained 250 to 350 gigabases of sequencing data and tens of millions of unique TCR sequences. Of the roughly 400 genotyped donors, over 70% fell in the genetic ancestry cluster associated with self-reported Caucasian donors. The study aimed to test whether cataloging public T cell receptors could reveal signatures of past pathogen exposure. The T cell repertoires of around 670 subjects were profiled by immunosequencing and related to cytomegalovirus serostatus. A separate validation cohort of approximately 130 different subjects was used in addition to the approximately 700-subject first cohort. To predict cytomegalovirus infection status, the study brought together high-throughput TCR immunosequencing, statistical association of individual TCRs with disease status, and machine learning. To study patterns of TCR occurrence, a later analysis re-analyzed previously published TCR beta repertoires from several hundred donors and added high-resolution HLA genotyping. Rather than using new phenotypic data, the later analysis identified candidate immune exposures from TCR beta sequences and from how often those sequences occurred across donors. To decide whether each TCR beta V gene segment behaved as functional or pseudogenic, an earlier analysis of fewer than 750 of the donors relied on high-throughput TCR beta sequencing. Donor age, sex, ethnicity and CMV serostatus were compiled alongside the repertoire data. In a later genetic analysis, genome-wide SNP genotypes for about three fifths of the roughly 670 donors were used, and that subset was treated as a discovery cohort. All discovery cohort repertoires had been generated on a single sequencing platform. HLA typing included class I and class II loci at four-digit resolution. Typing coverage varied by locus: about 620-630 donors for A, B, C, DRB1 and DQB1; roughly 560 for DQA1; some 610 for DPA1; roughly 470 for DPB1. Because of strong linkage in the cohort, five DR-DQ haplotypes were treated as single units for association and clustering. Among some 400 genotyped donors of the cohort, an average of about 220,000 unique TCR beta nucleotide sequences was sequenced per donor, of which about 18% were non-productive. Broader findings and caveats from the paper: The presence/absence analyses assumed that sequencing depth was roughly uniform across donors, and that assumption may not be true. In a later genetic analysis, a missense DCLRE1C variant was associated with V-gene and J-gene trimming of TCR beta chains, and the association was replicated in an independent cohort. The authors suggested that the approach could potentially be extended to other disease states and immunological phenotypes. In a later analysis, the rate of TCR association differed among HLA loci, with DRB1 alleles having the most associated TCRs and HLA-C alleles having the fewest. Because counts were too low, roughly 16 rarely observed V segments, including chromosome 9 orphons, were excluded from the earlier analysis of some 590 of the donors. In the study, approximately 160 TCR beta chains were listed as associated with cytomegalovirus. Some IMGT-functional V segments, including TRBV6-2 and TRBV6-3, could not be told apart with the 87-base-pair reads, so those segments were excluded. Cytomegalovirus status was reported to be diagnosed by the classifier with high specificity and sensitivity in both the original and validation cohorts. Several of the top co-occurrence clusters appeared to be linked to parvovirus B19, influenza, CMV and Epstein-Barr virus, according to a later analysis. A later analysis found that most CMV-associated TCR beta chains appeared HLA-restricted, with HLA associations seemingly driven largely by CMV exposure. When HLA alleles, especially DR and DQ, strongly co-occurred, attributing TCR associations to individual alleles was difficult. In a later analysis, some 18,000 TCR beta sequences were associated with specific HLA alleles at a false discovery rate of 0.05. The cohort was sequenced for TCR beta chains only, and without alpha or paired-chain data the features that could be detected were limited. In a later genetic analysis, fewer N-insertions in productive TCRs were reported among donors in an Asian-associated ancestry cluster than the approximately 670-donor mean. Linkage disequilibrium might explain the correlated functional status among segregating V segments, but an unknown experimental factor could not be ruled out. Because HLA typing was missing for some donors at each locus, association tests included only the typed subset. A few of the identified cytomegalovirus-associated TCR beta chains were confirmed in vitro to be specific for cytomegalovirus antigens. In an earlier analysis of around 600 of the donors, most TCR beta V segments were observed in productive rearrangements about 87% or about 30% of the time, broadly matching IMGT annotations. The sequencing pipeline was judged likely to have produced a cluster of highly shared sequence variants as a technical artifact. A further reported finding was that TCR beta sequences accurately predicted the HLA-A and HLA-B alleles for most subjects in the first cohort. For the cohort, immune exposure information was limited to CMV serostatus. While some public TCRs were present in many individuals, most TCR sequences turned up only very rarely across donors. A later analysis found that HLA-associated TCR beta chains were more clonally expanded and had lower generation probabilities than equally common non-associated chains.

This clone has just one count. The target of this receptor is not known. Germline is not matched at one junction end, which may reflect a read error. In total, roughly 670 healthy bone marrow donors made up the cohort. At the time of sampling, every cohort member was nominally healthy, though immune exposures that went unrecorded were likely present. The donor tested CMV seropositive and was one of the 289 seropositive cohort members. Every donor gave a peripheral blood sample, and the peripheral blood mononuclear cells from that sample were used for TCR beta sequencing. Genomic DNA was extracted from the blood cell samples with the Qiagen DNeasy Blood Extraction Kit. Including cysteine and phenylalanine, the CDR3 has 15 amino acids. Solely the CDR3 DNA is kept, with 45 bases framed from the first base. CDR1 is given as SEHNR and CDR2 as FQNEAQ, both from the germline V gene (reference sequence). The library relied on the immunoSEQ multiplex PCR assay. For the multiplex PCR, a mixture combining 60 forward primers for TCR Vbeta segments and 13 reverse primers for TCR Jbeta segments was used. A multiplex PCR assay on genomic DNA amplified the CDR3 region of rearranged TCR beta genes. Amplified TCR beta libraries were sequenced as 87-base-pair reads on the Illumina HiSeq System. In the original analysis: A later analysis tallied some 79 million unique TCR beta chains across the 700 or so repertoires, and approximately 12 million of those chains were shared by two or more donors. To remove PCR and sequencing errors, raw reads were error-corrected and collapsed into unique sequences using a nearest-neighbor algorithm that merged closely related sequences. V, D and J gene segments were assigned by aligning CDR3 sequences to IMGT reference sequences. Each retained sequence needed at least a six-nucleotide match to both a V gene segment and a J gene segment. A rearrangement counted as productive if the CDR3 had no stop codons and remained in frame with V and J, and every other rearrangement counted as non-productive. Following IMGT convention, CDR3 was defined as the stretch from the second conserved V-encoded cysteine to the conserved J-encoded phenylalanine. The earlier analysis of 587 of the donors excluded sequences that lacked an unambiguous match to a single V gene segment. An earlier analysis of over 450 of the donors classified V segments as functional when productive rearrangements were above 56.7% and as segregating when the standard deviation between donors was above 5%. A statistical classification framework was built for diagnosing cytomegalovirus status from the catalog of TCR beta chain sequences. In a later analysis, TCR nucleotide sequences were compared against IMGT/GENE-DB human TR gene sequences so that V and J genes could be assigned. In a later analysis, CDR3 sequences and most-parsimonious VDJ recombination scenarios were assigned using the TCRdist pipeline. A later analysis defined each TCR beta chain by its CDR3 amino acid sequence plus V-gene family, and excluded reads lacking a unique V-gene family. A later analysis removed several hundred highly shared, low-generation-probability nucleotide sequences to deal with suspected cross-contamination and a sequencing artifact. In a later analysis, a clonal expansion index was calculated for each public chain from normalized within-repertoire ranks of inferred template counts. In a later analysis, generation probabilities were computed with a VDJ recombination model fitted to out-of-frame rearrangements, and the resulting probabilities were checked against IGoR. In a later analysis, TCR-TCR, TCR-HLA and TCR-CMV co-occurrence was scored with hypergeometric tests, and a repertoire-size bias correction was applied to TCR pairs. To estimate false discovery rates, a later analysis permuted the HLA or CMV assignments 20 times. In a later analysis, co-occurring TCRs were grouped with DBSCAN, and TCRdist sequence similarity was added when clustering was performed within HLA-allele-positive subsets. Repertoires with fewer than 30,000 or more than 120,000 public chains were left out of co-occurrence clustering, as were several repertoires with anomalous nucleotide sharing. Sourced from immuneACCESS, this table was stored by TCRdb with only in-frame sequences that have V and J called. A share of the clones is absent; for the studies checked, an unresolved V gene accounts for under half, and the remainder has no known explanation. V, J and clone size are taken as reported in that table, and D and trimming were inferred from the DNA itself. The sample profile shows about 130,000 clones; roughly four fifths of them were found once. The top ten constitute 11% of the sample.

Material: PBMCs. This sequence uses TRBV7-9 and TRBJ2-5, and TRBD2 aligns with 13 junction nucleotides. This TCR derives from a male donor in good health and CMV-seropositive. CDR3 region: CSSSLGLAGTETQYF. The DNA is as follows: TGTTCCAGCAGCCTGGGACTAGCGGGAACGGAGACCCAGTACTTC.